These T cell receptor beta chains were read from a single sample in a study of CD4 T cells in relation to SARS-CoV-2 and coronaviruses. Their specific antigens are unknown. Method: immunoSEQ multiplex PCR; TCRdb's copy keeps in-frame clones and lacks some. The sample lists more than 35,000 clones, more than 60% occurring once. The specimen sequenced was memory CD4+ T cells from PBMCs, cultured in vitro. The receptors originated from an adult with COVID-19. Both conserved end residues are part of each CDR3. D genes are given only for firm matches. Expanded clones are given a class, and other clones once, few, many or no size at all.

v_gene: TRBV28
j_gene: TRBJ1-1
abundance: .
d_gene: TRBD1
CDR3nt: TGTGCCAGCAGCACAGGGGGTTATACTGAAGCTTTCTTT
CDR3aa: CASSTGGYTEAFF

v_gene: TRBV19
j_gene: TRBJ1-1
abundance: .
d_gene: TRBD1
CDR3nt: TGTGCCAGTAGTCCGCGGGACAGGGGACTTCCTGAAGCTTTCTTT
CDR3aa: CASSPRDRGLPEAFF

v_gene: TRBV4-1
j_gene: TRBJ1-2
abundance: few
d_gene: TRBD1
CDR3nt: TGCGCCAGCAGACCGACCGGGACAGGGACGGCTGGCTACACCTTC
CDR3aa: CASRPTGTGTAGYTF

v_gene: TRBV16
j_gene: TRBJ1-6
abundance: few
d_gene: .
CDR3nt: TGTGCCAGCAGCCGGGCCCTAAATAATTCACCCCTCCACTTT
CDR3aa: CASSRALNNSPLHF

v_gene: TRBV5-1
j_gene: TRBJ2-7
abundance: .
d_gene: .
CDR3nt: TGCGCCAGCAGCCCCAGTTCGGATTGGTCCAGCCTCTACGAGCAGTACTTC
CDR3aa: CASSPSSDWSSLYEQYF

v_gene: TRBV30
j_gene: TRBJ2-3
abundance: few
d_gene: TRBD2
CDR3nt: TGTGCCTGGGAGCGGGAGGGCACAGATACGCAGTATTTT
CDR3aa: CAWEREGTDTQYF

v_gene: TRBV7-2
j_gene: TRBJ2-1
abundance: .
d_gene: .
CDR3nt: TGTGCCAGCAGCAGACGGTTGGGAGGCGCTGATGAGCAGTTCTTC
CDR3aa: CASSRRLGGADEQFF

v_gene: TRBV7-9
j_gene: TRBJ1-6
abundance: .
d_gene: .
CDR3nt: TGTGCCACCGACAGCGATCATAATTCACCCCTCCACTTT
CDR3aa: CATDSDHNSPLHF

v_gene: TRBV29-1
j_gene: TRBJ1-2
abundance: .
d_gene: .
CDR3nt: TGCAGCGTTGAAGATACTGCAGGGTCCTATGGCTACACCTTC
CDR3aa: CSVEDTAGSYGYTF

v_gene: TRBV7-9
j_gene: TRBJ2-1
abundance: few
d_gene: TRBD2
CDR3nt: TGTGCCAGCAGCTCGACTAGCGGGAAATACAATGAGCAGTTCTTC
CDR3aa: CASSSTSGKYNEQFF

v_gene: TRBV30
j_gene: TRBJ2-3
abundance: .
d_gene: TRBD2
CDR3nt: TGTGCCTGGAGTGAGTCGGGAGGCGCAGATACGCAGTATTTT
CDR3aa: CAWSESGGADTQYF

v_gene: TRBV9
j_gene: TRBJ2-7
abundance: .
d_gene: TRBD1
CDR3nt: TGTGCCAGCAGCGTAGGGGACAGCTTCCCCTACGAGCAGTACTTC
CDR3aa: CASSVGDSFPYEQYF

v_gene: TRBV9
j_gene: TRBJ1-2
abundance: few
d_gene: .
CDR3nt: TGTGCCAGCAGCTCTATGAGCACGTCAGGTGGCTACACCTTC
CDR3aa: CASSSMSTSGGYTF